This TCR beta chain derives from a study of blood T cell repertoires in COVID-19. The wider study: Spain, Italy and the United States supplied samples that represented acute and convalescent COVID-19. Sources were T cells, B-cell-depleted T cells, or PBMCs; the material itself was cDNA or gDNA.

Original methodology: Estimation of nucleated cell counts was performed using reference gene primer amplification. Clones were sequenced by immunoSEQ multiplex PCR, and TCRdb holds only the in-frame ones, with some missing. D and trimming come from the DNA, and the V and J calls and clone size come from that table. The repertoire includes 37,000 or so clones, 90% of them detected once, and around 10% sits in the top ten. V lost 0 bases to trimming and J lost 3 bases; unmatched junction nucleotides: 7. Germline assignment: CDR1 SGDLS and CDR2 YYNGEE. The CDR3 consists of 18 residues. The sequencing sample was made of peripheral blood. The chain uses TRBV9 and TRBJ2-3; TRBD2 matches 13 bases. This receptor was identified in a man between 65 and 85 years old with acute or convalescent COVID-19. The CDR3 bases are TGTGCCAGCAGCGTAGTAGGACTAGCGGGAGAAAGGACAGATACGCAGTATTTT. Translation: CASSVVGLAGERTDTQYF.